The T cell receptor (beta chain) described here comes from a study of blood T cell repertoires in COVID-19. Study information: The cDNA or gDNA used as material had been derived from T cells, B-cell-depleted T cells, or PBMCs.

Under the authors' procedure: The assay estimated nucleated cells by amplifying reference gene primers. Sequencing used immunoSEQ multiplex PCR; TCRdb keeps in-frame clones, though not all of them. V, J and clone size reflect that table, while D and trimming were determined from the DNA. The sample contains fewer than 300,000 clones, approximately 80% of which appear only once. V lost 6 bases to trimming and J lost 2 bases, with 13 bases between them. This CDR3 comprises 14 residues. Per germline, CDR1 MDHEN and CDR2 SYDVKM. This TCR was sampled from a human donor in a cohort sampled during active COVID-19. The material sequenced was peripheral blood. The chain employs TRBV28 and TRBJ1-2; D not certain. The CDR3 loop is CASRYRNTNYGYTF. The CDR3 DNA is TGTGCCAGCAGGTACAGAAACACCAACTATGGCTACACCTTC.